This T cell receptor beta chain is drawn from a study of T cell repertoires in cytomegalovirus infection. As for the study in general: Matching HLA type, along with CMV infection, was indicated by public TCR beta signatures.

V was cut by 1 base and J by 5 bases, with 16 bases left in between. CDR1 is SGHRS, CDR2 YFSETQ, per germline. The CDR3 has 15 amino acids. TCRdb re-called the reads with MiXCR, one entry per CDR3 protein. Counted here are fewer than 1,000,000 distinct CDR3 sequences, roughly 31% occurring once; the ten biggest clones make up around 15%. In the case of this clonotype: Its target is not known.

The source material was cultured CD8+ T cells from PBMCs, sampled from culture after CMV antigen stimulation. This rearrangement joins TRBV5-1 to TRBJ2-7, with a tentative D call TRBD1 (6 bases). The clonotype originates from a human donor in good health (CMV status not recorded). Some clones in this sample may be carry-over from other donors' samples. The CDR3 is CASSLMGAGNHEQYF. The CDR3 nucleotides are TGCGCCAGCAGCTTGATGGGGGCTGGGAACCACGAGCAGTACTTC.